These 9 T cell receptor beta chains originate from one sample sequenced in a study of cytomegalovirus exposure and HLA in healthy donors. Method: immunoSEQ multiplex PCR; TCRdb's copy keeps in-frame clones and lacks some. This sample yields about 56,000 clones, of which 93% are seen a single time; 1.7% belongs to the top ten. The sequenced sample consisted of PBMCs. Receptors originate from a woman aged 18-30 years in good health and CMV-seropositive.

The rearrangement uses TRBV27 and TRBJ2-7, with D unclear. The length of the CDR3 is 10 residues. Trimming removed 8 bases from V and 4 bases from J, with 6 bases in between. From germline, CDR1 is MNHEY and CDR2 SMNVEV (reference sequence). The CDR3 DNA reads TGTGCCAGCGGGCCGTACGAGCAGTACTTC. It encodes CASGPYEQYF.

This clone was seen more than once but under ten times. This sequence joins TRBV10-3 and TRBJ1-5, with D perhaps TRBD1 (5 bases). Germline CDR1 ENHRY, CDR2 SYGVKD. Trimming pared 8 bases from V and 2 bases from J, leaving 13 bases between. The CDR3 has 14 residues. CDR3 coding DNA: TGTGCCATCTCCAGAGCCAGGGGCAATCAGCCCCAGCATTTT. Translating gives CAISRARGNQPQHF.

The chain combines TRBV7-9 with TRBJ1-2; the D is unclear. Trimming left V 3 bases short and J 5 bases short, with 13 bases between. From germline, CDR1 is SEHNR and CDR2 FQNEAQ (reference sequence). There are 14 residues in the CDR3. The CDR3 DNA reads TGTGCCAGCAGCTTCCCCCGGAGGGCGTATGGCTACACCTTC. Its translation is CASSFPRRAYGYTF.

A single count supports this clone. J is TRBJ2-7 and V is TRBV5-1; tentative D call: TRBD1 (6 bases). Germline assignment: CDR1 SGHRS and CDR2 YFSETQ. V lost 4 bases and J 3 bases, leaving 20 bases between the germline ends. CDR3 length equals 16 residues. CDR3 amino acids: CASSPTTRTDIYEQYF. In DNA form, the CDR3 reads TGCGCCAGCAGCCCAACTACCCGGACAGACATCTACGAGCAGTACTTC.

This chain joins TRBV4-1 and TRBJ1-4, with TRBD1 as a possible D gene (6 bases). Per germline, CDR1 MGHRA and CDR2 YSYEKL. V lost 1 base and J 8 bases, leaving 11 bases between the germline ends. This CDR3 contains 14 residues. DNA of the CDR3: TGCGCCAGCAGCCAAGTAGAGGACAGCGAAAAACTGTTTTTT. Its protein is CASSQVEDSEKLFF.

The V call is TRBV6-6, the J call TRBJ2-2; D not certain. The CDR3 covers 13 residues. V was pared by 6 bases and J by 5 bases, with 10 bases between. The germline V gene encodes CDR1 MNHNY and CDR2 SVGAGI (reference sequence). CDR3 protein: CASSPIETGELFF. DNA of the CDR3: TGTGCCAGCAGCCCAATAGAGACCGGGGAGCTGTTTTTT.

The CDR3 DNA reads TGTGCCAGCAGCTTAGCGTGGTCCGGGGGGGAGACCCAGTACTTC. This gives the protein CASSLAWSGGETQYF. The J gene is TRBJ2-5, the V gene TRBV13, with 7 bases aligning to TRBD2. The CDR3 contains 15 residues. The germline CDR1 and CDR2 sequences are PRHDT and FYEKMQ (reference sequence). J lost 5 bases, V lost 1 base, and 7 bases had no gene match.

This clone was counted only a few times. This chain joins TRBV6-1 and TRBJ1-1, with D unclear. Between the trimmed V and J ends, which lost 8 bases and 4 bases, there was a span of 17 bases. Germline CDR1 MNHNS, CDR2 SASEGT. The CDR3 consists of 14 residues. CDR3 in amino acids: CASRSTAAGTEAFF. Written as DNA, the CDR3 is TGTGCCAGCCGGAGTACGGCCGCGGGCACTGAAGCTTTCTTT.

The gene calls are TRBV28 and TRBJ1-5; D uncertain. The germline gives CDR1 MDHEN, CDR2 SYDVKM. This CDR3 contains 12 residues. The ends were cut back, 6 bases at V and 10 bases at J, with 13 bases in the middle. CDR3 nucleotides: TGTGCCAGCAGGTTACCGGGAGGCCCCCAGCATTTT. Translated: CASRLPGGPQHF. Supplemented by reference TRBV28 and TRBJ1-5, the full variable domain reads DVKVTQSSRYLVKRTGEKVFLECVQDMDHENMFWYRQDPGLGLRLIYFSYDVKMKEKGDIPEGYSVSREKKERFSLILESASTNQTSMYLCASRLPGGPQHFGDGTRLSIL.